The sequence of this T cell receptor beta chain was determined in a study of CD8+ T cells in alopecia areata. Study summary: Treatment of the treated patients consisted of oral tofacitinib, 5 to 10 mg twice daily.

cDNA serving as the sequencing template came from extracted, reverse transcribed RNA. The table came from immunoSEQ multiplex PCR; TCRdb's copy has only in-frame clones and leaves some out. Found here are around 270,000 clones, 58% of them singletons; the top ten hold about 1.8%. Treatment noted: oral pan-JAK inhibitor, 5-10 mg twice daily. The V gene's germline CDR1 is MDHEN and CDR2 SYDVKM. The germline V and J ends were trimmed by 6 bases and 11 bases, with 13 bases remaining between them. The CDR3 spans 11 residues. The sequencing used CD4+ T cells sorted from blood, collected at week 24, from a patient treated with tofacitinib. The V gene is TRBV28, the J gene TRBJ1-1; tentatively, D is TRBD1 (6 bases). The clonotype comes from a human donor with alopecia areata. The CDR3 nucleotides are TGTGCCAGCAGCATCAGACAGGAGGCTTTCTTT. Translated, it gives CASSIRQEAFF. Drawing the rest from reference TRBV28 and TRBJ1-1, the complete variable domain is DVKVTQSSRYLVKRTGEKVFLECVQDMDHENMFWYRQDPGLGLRLIYFSYDVKMKEKGDIPEGYSVSREKKERFSLILESASTNQTSMYLCASSIRQEAFFGQGTRLTVV.